In its sample, the clone carrying this T cell receptor beta chain was seen a few times. The antigen is not known. This entry belongs to a study of metastatic and nonmetastatic thyroid tumors. About the research overall: From malignant and benign thyroid patients, repertoires in blood and in tumor or nodule tissue were compared. Broader study findings: Relative to benign nodules, malignant thyroid tumors were reportedly characterized by significantly elevated TCR beta diversity in blood and tumor.

With V trimmed by 7 bases and J by 0 bases, 8 bases remained unmatched. Per germline, CDR1 MNHNS and CDR2 SASEGT. This CDR3 is 15 amino acids long. MiXCR re-clonotyped the PCR reads for TCRdb. The repertoire holds around 18,000 clones, 34% seen once, with more than 15% in the top ten. Thyroid surgery was performed in patients who had received no treatment beforehand. The receptor was isolated from a female donor with papillary thyroid cancer or a benign thyroid nodule (not recorded which). Some clones in this sample may be carry-over from other donors' samples. What was sequenced was tumor tissue. This sequence joins TRBV6-1 and TRBJ2-7, with TRBD1 identical over 8 bases. The CDR3 sequence is CASIKATGASYEQYF. CDR3 in DNA: TGTGCCAGCATCAAGGCGACAGGGGCCTCCTACGAGCAGTACTTC.